This T cell receptor beta chain was obtained from a study of shared clonotypes between healthy human individuals. A deep-level run was used for the assay. Each subset's genomic DNA was shared equally among a number of immunoSEQ plates. The sequenced material, unsorted PBMC DNA, was run on ten immunoSEQ deep assay plates. Some clones are missing from TCRdb's copy, which holds only in-frame ones; the method was immunoSEQ multiplex PCR. The sample shows under 600,000 clones, nearly 80% of them seen only once. CDR3 length equals 14 residues. V was shortened by 4 bases and J by 1 base, with 8 bases between the two germline ends. Looked up from germline, CDR1 is MNHEY and CDR2 is SVGAGI.

This sequence was found in a woman between 40 and 50 years old in good health. Some clones in this sample may be carry-over from other donors' samples. Material: PBMCs. The V and J genes are TRBV6-5 and TRBJ2-1; the D is unclear. CDR3 nucleotides: TGTGCCAGCAGTTTTCAAGGGTCCTACAATGAGCAGTTCTTC. This sequence encodes CASSFQGSYNEQFF.